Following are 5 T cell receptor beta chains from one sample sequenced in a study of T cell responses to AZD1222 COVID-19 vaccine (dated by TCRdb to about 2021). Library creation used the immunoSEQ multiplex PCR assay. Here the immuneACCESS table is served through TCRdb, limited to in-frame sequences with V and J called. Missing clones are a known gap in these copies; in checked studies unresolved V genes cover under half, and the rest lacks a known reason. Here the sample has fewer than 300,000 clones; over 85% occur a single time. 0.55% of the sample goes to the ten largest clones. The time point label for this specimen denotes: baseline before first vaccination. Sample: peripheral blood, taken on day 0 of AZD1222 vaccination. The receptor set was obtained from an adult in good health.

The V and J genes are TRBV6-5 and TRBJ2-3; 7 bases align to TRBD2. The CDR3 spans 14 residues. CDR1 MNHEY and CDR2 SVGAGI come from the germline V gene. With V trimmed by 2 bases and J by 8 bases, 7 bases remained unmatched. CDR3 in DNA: TGTGCCAGCAGTTACATAAGCGGGGAGGGTACGCAGTATTTT. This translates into CASSYISGEGTQYF.

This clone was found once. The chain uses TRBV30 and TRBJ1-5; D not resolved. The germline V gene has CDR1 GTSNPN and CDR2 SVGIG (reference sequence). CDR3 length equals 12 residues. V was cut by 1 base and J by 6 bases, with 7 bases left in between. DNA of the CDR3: TGTGCCTGGAGTGGGGGAGGTCAGCCCCAGCATTTT. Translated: CAWSGGGQPQHF.

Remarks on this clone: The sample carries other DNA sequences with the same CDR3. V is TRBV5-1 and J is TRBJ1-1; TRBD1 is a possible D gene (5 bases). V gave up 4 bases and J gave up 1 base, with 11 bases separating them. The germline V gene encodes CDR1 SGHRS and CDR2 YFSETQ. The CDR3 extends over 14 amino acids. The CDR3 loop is CASSLRTGNTEAFF. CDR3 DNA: TGCGCCAGCAGCCTCCGAACAGGGAACACTGAAGCTTTCTTT.

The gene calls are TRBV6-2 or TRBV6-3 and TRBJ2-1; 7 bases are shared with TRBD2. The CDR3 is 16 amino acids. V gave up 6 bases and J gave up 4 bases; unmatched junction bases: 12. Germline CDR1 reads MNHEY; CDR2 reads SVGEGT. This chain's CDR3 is CASSPSGIGGYNEQFF. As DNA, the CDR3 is TGTGCCAGCAGCCCAAGCGGGATTGGGGGTTACAATGAGCAGTTCTTC.

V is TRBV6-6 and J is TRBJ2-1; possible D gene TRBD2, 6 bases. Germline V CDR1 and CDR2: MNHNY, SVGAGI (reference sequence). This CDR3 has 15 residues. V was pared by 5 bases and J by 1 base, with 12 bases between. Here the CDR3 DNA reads TGTGCCAGCAGTGCTGCGGGACTTTCCTACAATGAGCAGTTCTTC. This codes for CASSAAGLSYNEQFF.